The clone carrying this T cell receptor beta chain was detected ten times or more. Its target is unknown. 5'-RACE, quantitative and with molecular barcodes, yielded the TCR beta libraries. In TCRdb, the 5' RACE reads were re-called with MiXCR into one record per CDR3 protein. The top ten hold roughly 4.5% of the sample, which has 150,000 to 200,000 distinct CDR3 sequences, about 20% seen once. This entry comes from a study of CD8 T cells in ankylosing spondylitis. General study results and limits: In peripheral blood, disease-linked CD8+ clones occurred at relatively low frequencies. Matched ankylosing spondylitis synovial fluid reportedly contained a significantly enriched population of disease-linked clones.

V gave up 5 bases and J gave up 4 bases, with 17 bases separating them. This CDR3 contains 15 residues. Looked up from germline, CDR1 is SGHTA and CDR2 is FQGNSA. This sequence originates from a male donor under 30 with ankylosing spondylitis or in good health (not recorded which). The chain recombines TRBV7-2 with TRBJ2-5; tentatively, D is TRBD1 or TRBD2 (5 bases each). The sequencing input was blood, either unsorted or a sorted T cell fraction (not recorded which). CDR3 loop: CASSTAAVGRETQYF. The CDR3 DNA reads TGTGCCAGCAGCACCGCGGCTGTGGGACGAGAGACCCAGTACTTC.